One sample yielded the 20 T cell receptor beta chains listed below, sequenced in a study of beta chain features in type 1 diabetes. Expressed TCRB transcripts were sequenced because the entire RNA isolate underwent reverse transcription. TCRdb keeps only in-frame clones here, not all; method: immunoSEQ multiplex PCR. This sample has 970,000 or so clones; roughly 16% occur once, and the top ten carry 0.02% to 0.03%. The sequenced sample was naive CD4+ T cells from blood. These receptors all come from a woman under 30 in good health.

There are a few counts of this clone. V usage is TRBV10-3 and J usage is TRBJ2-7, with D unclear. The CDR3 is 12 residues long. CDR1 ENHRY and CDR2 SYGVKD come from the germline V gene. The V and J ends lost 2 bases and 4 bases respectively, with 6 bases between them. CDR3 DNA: TGTGCCATCAGTGAGATTGATTACGAGCAGTACTTC. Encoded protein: CAISEIDYEQYF.

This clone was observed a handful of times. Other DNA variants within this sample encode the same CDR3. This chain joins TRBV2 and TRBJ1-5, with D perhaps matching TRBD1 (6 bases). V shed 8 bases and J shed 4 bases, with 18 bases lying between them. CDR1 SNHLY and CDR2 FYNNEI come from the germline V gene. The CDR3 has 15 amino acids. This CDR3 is CASSEGDPRNQPQHF. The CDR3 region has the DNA TGTGCCAGCTCCGAGGGGGACCCCAGGAATCAGCCCCAGCATTTT.

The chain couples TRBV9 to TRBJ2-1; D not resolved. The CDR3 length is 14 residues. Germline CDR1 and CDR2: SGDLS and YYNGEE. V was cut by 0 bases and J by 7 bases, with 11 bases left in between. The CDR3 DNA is TGTGCCAGCAGCGTAGAAGTGAGAGTGAATGAGCAGTTCTTC. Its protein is CASSVEVRVNEQFF.

The CDR3 loop is CASSRGQGLPYEQYF. The CDR3 DNA follows: TGTGCCAGCAGCCGTGGACAGGGGCTACCCTACGAGCAGTACTTC. The chain is built from TRBV7-2 and TRBJ2-7; the match to TRBD1 covers 9 bases. The CDR3 has 15 residues. Germline CDR1 reads SGHTA; CDR2 reads FQGNSA. V dropped 5 bases and J dropped 2; count of bases not matched to a gene: 7.

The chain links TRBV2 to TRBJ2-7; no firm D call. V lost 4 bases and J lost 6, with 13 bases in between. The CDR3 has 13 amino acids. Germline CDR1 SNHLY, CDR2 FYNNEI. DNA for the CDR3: TGTGCCAGCAGTGTATTTGGGATCGGCGAGCAGTACTTC. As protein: CASSVFGIGEQYF. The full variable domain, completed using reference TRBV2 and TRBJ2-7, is EPEVTQTPSHQVTQMGQEVILRCVPISNHLYFYWYRQILGQKVEFLVSFYNNEISEKSEIFDDQFSVERPDGSNFTLKIRSTKLEDSAMYFCASSVFGIGEQYFGPGTRLTVT.

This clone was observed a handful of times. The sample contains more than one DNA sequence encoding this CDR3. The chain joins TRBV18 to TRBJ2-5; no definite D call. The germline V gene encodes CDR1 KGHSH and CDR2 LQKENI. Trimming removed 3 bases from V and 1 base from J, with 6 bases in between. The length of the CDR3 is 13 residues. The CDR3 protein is CASSPTVQETQYF. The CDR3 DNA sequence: TGTGCCAGCTCACCCACAGTCCAAGAGACCCAGTACTTC.

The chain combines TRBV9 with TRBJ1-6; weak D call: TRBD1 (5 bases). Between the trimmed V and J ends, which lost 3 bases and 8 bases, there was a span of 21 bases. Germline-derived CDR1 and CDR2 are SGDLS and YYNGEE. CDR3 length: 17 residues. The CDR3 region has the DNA TGTGCCAGCAGCGGTTGGGGCCTTACTACCGCGGATTCACCCCTCCACTTT. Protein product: CASSGWGLTTADSPLHF.

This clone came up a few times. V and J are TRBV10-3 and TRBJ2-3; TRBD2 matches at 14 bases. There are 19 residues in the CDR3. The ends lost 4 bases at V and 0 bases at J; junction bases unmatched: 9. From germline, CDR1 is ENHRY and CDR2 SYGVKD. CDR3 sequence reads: CAISVRLAGGGTSTDTQYF. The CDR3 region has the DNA TGTGCCATCAGTGTCCGACTAGCGGGAGGGGGTACTAGCACAGATACGCAGTATTTT.

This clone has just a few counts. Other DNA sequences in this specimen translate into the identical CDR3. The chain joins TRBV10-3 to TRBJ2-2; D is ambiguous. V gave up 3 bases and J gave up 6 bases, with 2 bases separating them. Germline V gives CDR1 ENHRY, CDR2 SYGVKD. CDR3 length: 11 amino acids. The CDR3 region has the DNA TGTGCCATCAGTGATGCCGGGGAGCTGTTTTTT. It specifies CAISDAGELFF.

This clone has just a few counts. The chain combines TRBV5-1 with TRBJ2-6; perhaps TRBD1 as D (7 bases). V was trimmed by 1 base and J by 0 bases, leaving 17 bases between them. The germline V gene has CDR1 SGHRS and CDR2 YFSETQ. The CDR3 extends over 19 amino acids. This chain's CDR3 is CASSLRPRDRTSGANVLTF. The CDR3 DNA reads TGCGCCAGCAGCTTGCGCCCGCGGGACAGAACCTCTGGGGCCAACGTCCTGACTTTC.

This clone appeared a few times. The chain's CDR3 is CASEGEGFIQPQHF. The CDR3 nucleotides are TGTGCCTCCGAAGGGGAGGGTTTCATTCAGCCCCAGCATTTT. The chain carries TRBV28 and TRBJ1-5, with a possible D match to TRBD1 (5 bases). V shed 11 bases and J shed 6 bases, with 20 bases lying between them. CDR3 length: 14 residues. Germline values: CDR1 MDHEN, CDR2 SYDVKM.

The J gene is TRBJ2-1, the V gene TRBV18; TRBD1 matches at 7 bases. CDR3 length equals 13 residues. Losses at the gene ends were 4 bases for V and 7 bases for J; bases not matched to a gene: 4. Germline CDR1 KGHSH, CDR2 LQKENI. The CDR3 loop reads CASSQGQKNEQFF. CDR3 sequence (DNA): TGTGCCAGCTCACAGGGACAGAAGAATGAGCAGTTCTTC.

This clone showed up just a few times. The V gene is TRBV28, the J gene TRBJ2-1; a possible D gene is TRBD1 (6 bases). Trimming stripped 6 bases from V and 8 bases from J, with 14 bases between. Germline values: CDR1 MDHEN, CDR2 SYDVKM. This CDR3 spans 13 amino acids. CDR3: CASSPAGTYEQFF. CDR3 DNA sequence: TGTGCCAGCAGCCCGGCCGGGACATATGAGCAGTTCTTC. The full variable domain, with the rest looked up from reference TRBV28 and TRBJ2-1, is DVKVTQSSRYLVKRTGEKVFLECVQDMDHENMFWYRQDPGLGLRLIYFSYDVKMKEKGDIPEGYSVSREKKERFSLILESASTNQTSMYLCASSPAGTYEQFFGPGTRLTVL.

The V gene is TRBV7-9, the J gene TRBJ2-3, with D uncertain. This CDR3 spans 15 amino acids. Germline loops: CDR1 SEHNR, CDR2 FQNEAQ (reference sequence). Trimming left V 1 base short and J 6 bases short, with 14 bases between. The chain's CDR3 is CASSLVRAHLDTQYF. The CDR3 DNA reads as TGTGCCAGCAGCTTAGTCCGGGCCCACCTTGATACGCAGTATTTT.

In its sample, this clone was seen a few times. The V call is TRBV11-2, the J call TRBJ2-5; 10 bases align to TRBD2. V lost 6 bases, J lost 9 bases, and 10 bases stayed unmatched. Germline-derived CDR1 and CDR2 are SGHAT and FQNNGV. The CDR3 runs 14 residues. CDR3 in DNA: TGTGCCAGCAGGGAAAGCGGGAGGGCCCAGGCCCAGTACTTC. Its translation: CASRESGRAQAQYF.

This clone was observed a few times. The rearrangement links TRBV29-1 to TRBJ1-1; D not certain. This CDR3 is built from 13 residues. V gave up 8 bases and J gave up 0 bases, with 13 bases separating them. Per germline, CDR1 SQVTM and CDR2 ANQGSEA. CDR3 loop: CSSKISMNTEAFF. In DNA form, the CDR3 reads TGCAGCAGCAAGATATCTATGAACACTGAAGCTTTCTTT. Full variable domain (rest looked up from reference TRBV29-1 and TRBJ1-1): SAVISQKPSRDICQRGTSLTIQCQVDSQVTMMFWYRQQPGQSLTLIATANQGSEATYESGFVIDKFPISRPNLTFSTLTVSNMSPEDSSIYLCSSKISMNTEAFFGQGTRLTVV.

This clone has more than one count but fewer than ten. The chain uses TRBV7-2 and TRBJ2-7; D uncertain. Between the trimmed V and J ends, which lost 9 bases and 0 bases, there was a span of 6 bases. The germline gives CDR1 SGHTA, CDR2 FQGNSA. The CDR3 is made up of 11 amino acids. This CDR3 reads CASSDSYEQYF. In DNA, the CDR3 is TGTGCCAGTTCTGACTCCTACGAGCAGTACTTC.

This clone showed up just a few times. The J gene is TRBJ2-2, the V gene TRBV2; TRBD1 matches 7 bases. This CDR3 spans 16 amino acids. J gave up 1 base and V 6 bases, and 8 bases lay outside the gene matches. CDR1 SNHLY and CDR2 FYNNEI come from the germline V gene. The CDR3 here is CASRYGTAVNTGELFF. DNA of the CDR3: TGTGCCAGCAGGTACGGGACAGCGGTGAACACCGGGGAGCTGTTTTTT.

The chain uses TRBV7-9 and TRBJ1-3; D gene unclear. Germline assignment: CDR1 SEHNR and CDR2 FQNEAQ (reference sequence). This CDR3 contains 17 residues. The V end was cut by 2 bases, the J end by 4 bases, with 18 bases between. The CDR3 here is CASSLRVSVSEGNTIYF. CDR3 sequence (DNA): TGTGCCAGCAGCTTACGTGTGTCGGTTTCGGAGGGAAACACCATATATTTT.

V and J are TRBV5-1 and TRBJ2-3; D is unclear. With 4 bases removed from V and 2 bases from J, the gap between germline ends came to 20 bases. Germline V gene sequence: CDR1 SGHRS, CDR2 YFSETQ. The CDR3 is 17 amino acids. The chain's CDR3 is CASSQLSRTAATDTQYF. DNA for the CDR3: TGCGCCAGCAGCCAGCTGTCGCGGACGGCCGCCACAGATACGCAGTATTTT. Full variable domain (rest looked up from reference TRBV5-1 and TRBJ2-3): KAGVTQTPRYLIKTRGQQVTLSCSPISGHRSVSWYQQTPGQGLQFLFEYFSETQRNKGNFPGRFSGRQFSNSRSEMNVSTLELGDSALYLCASSQLSRTAATDTQYFGPGTRLTVL.